This is a list of T cell receptor beta chains from one sample in a study of blood T cell repertoires in COVID-19. Sequencing used immunoSEQ multiplex PCR; TCRdb keeps in-frame clones, though not all of them. The sample shows 100,000 to 150,000 clones, 70% to 85% of them seen only once. The sample taken for sequencing was peripheral blood. The receptor set was obtained from a woman aged 80 or over with acute or convalescent COVID-19. Each CDR3 is given with its conserved first and last residue. Size is omitted from some rows. Given values are once, few, many or a class for expanded clones.

V gene: TRBV11-2
clone size: few
CDR3 protein: CASSFTSGHHYEQYF

V gene: TRBV6-5
clone size: .
CDR3 protein: CASSYFSTHREKLFF

V gene: TRBV9
clone size: .
CDR3 protein: CASSVDPTGVYGYTF

V gene: TRBV7-9
clone size: once
CDR3 protein: CASSLDGTSVHEQYF

V gene: TRBV2
clone size: .
CDR3 protein: CASSELGAPSYEQYF

V gene: TRBV29-1
clone size: .
CDR3 protein: CSVATTATNEKLFF

V gene: TRBV18
clone size: .
CDR3 protein: CASSPGASSNSPLHF

V gene: TRBV7-2
clone size: .
CDR3 protein: CASSPRTGSNSPLHF

V gene: TRBV28
clone size: few
CDR3 protein: CASSSPGQGVFEQYF

V gene: TRBV6-5
clone size: .
CDR3 protein: CASSYLGQRSGYTF